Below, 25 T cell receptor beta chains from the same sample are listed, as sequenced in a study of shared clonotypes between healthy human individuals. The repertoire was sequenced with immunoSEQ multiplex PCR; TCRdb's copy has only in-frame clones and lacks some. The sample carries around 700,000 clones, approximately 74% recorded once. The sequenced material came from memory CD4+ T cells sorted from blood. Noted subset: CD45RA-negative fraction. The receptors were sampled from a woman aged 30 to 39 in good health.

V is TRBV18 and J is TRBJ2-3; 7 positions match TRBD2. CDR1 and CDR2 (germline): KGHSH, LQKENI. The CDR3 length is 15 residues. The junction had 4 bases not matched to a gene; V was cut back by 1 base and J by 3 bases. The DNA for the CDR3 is TGTGCCAGCTCACCACTAGCGGGTTTTACAGATACGCAGTATTTT. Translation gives CASSPLAGFTDTQYF.

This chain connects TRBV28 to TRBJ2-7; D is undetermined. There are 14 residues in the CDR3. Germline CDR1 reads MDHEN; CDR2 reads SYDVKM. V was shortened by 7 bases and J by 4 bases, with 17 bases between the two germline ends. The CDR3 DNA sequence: TGTGCCAGCATCAACAGCGCCGGAACTTACGAGCAGTACTTC. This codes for CASINSAGTYEQYF.

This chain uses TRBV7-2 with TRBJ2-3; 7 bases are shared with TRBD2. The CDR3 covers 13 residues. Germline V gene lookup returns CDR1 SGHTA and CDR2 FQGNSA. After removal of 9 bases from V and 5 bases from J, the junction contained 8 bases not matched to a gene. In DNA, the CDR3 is TGTGCCAGTCTCCGGGGGGTCGAAGATACGCAGTATTTT. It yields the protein CASLRGVEDTQYF.

The CDR3 DNA reads as TGTGCCAGCAGTTTCATCCGGACAGGGTTAACCTACGAGCAGTACTTC. Encoded protein: CASSFIRTGLTYEQYF. The chain recombines TRBV28 with TRBJ2-7, with 8 positions matching TRBD1. Germline V gene lookup returns CDR1 MDHEN and CDR2 SYDVKM. The trim removed 3 bases at V and 2 bases at J, leaving 9 bases unmatched. This CDR3 spans 16 amino acids. Filled out from reference TRBV28 and TRBJ2-7, the complete variable domain reads DVKVTQSSRYLVKRTGEKVFLECVQDMDHENMFWYRQDPGLGLRLIYFSYDVKMKEKGDIPEGYSVSREKKERFSLILESASTNQTSMYLCASSFIRTGLTYEQYFGPGTRLTVT.

CDR3 loop: CSVSQTSGNEQFF. The CDR3 region has the DNA TGCAGCGTTTCCCAGACTAGTGGCAATGAGCAGTTCTTC. The V call is TRBV29-1, the J call TRBJ2-1, with D tentatively TRBD2 (6 bases). Trimming pared 5 bases from V and 6 bases from J, leaving 14 bases between. The germline V gene encodes CDR1 SQVTM and CDR2 ANQGSEA. The CDR3 has 13 amino acids.

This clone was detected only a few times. This chain's CDR3 is CASSESDPGTDTQYF. DNA of the CDR3: TGCGCCAGCAGTGAGAGCGACCCGGGCACAGATACGCAGTATTTT. This chain links TRBV10-1 with TRBJ2-3; the D is unclear. Germline loops: CDR1 WNHNN, CDR2 SYGVQD (reference sequence). The CDR3 is made up of 15 amino acids. Deletions cut 2 bases from V and 1 base from J, with 10 bases between.

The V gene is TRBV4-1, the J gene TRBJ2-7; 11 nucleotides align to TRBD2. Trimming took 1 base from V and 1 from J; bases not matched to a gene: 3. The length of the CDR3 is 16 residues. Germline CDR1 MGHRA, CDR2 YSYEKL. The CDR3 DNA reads TGCGCCAGCAGCCAAGTCTCTAGCGGGAGGTCCTACGAGCAGTACTTC. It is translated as CASSQVSSGRSYEQYF.

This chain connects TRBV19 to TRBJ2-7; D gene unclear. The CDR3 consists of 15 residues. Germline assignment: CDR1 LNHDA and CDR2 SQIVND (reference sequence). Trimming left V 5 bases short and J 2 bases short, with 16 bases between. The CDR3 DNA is TGTGCCAGTAGTTCGGCGACCGGGTTCCCCTACGAGCAGTACTTC. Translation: CASSSATGFPYEQYF.

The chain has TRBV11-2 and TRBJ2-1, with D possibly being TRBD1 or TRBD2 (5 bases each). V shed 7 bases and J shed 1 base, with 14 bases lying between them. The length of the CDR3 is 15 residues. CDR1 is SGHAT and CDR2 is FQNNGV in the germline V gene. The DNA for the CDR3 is TGTGCCAGCATCGTAAGAGGGGTTTCCTACAATGAGCAGTTCTTC. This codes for CASIVRGVSYNEQFF.

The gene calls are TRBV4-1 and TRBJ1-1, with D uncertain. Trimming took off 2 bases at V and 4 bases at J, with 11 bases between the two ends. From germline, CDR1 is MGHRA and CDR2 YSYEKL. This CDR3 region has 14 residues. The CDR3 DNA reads TGCGCCAGCAGCCAACTAGACAAGCCCACTGAAGCTTTCTTT. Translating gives CASSQLDKPTEAFF.

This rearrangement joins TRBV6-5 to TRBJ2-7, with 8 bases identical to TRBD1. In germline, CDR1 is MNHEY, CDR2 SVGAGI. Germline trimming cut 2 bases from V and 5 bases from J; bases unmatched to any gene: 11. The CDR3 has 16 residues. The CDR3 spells CASSYRAGQGTHEQYF. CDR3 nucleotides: TGTGCCAGCAGTTACCGTGCCGGACAGGGAACGCACGAGCAGTACTTC.

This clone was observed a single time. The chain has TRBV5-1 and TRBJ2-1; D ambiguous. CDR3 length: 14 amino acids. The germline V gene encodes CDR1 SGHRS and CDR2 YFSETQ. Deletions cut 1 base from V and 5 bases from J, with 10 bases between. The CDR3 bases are TGCGCCAGCAGCTTGCCTTCGGTGCACAATGAGCAGTTCTTC. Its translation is CASSLPSVHNEQFF. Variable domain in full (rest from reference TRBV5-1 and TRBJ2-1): KAGVTQTPRYLIKTRGQQVTLSCSPISGHRSVSWYQQTPGQGLQFLFEYFSETQRNKGNFPGRFSGRQFSNSRSEMNVSTLELGDSALYLCASSLPSVHNEQFFGPGTRLTVL.

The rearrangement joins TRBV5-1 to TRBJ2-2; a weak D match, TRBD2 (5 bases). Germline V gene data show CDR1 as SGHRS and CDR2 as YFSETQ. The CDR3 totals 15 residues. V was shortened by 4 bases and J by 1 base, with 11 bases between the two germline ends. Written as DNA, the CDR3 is TGCGCCAGCAGCATGCGGGTGGGGAACACCGGGGAGCTGTTTTTT. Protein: CASSMRVGNTGELFF.

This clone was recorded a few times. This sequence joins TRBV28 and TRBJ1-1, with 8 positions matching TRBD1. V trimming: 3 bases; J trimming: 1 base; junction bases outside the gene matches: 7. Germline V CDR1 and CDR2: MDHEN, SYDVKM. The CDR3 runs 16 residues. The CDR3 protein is CASSLVGQGQNTEAFF. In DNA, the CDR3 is TGTGCCAGCAGTTTGGTTGGACAGGGACAGAACACTGAAGCTTTCTTT.

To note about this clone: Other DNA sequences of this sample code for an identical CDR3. CDR3: CASSRLAGRETQYF. The CDR3 DNA is TGTGCCAGCAGCCGATTAGCAGGTAGAGAGACCCAGTACTTC. The chain links TRBV14 to TRBJ2-5; D not certain. The CDR3 has 14 residues. The ends were cut back, 4 bases at V and 4 bases at J, with 13 bases in the middle. The V gene's germline CDR1 is SGHDN and CDR2 FVKESK.

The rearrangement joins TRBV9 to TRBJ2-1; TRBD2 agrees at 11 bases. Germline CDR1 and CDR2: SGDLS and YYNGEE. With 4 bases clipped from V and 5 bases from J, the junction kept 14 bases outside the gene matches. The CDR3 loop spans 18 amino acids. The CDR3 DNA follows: TGTGCCAGCAGCCCCTGGACTAGCGGGTTATTGAGGAACAATGAGCAGTTCTTC. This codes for CASSPWTSGLLRNNEQFF.

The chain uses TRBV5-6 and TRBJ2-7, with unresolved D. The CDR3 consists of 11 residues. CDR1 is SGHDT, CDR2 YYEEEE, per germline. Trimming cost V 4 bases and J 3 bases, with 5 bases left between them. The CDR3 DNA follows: TGTGCCAGCAGCACTCACTACGAGCAGTACTTC. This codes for CASSTHYEQYF.

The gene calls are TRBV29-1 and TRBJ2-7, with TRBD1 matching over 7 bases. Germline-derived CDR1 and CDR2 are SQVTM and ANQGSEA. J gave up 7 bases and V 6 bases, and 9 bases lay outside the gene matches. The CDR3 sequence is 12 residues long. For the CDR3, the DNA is TGCAGCGTCCGACAGGGATGGGAAGAGCAGTACTTC. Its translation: CSVRQGWEEQYF.

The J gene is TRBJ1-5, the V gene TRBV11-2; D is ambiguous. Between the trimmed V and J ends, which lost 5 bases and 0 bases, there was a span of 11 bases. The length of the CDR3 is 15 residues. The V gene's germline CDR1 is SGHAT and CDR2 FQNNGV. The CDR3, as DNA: TGTGCCAGCAGCCCGGTGGCAGATAGCAATCAGCCCCAGCATTTT. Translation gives CASSPVADSNQPQHF.

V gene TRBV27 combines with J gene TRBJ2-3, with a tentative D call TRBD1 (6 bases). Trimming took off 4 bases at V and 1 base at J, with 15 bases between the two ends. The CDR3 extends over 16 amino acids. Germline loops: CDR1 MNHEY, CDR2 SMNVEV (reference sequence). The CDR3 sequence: CASSSPPGHRTDTQYF. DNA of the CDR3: TGTGCCAGCAGTTCGCCGCCGGGACACCGCACAGATACGCAGTATTTT.

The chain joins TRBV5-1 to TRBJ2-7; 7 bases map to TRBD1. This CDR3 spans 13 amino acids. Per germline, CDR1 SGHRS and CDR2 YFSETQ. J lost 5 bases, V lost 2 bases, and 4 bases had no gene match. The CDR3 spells CASSFRGPDEQYF. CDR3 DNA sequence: TGCGCCAGCAGCTTTAGGGGGCCAGACGAGCAGTACTTC.

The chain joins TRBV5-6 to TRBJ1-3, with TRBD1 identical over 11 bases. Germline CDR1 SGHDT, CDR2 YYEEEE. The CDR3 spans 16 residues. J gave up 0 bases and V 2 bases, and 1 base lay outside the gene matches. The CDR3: CASSFGTGGSGNTIYF. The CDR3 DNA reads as TGTGCCAGCAGCTTCGGGACAGGGGGCTCTGGAAACACCATATATTTT.

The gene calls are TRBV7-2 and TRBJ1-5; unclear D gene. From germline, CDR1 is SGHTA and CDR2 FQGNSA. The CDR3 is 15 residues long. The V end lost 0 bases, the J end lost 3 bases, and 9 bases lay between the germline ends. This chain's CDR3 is CASSLAGISNQPQHF. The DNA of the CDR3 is TGTGCCAGCAGCTTAGCTGGGATTTCCAATCAGCCCCAGCATTTT.

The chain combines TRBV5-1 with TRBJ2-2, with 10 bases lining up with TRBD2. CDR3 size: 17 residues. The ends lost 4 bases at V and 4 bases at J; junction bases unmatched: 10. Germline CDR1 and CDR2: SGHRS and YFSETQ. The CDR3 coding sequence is TGCGCCAGCAGCATCTCTAGCGGGAGTCGGGGCACCGGGGAGCTGTTTTTT. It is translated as CASSISSGSRGTGELFF.

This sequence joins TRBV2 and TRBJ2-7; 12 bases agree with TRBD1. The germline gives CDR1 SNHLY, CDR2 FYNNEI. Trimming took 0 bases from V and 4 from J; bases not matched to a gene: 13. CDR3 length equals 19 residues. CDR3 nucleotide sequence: TGTGCCAGCAGTGAAGCGCTTCCCGGGACAGGGGGCGGCATGTACGAGCAGTACTTC. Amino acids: CASSEALPGTGGGMYEQYF.